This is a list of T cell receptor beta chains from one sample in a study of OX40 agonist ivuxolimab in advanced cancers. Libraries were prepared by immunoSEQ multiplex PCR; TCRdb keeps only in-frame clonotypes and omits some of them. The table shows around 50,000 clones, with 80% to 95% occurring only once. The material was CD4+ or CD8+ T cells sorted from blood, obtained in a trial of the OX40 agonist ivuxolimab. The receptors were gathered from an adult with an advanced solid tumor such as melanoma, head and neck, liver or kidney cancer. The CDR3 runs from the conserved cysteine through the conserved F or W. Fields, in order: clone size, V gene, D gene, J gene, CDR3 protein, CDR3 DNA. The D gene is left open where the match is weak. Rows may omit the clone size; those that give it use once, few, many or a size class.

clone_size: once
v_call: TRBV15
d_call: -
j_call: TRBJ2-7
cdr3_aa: CATSTPESSYEQYF
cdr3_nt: TGTGCCACCAGCACGCCGGAGAGCTCCTACGAGCAGTACTTC

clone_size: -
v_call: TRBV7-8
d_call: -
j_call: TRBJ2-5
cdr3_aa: CASSLVFSREYQETQYF
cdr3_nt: TGTGCCAGCAGCTTAGTTTTCAGTAGGGAGTACCAAGAGACCCAGTACTTC

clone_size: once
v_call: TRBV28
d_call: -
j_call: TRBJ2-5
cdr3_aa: CASTEPRGETQYF
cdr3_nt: TGTGCCAGCACCGAACCCAGGGGTGAGACCCAGTACTTC

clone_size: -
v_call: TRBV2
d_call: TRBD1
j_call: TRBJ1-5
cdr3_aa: CASSDEGASNQPQHF
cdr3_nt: TGTGCCAGCAGTGATGAGGGGGCAAGCAATCAGCCCCAGCATTTT

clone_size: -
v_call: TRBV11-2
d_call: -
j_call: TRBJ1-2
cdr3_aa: CASSLLYGYTF
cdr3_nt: TGTGCCAGCAGCTTATTGTATGGCTACACCTTC

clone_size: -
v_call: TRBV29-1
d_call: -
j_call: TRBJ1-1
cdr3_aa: CSVGMLDEAFF
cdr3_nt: TGCAGCGTTGGTATGTTGGACGAAGCTTTCTTT

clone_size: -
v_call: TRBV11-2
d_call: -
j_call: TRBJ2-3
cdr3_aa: CASSPGTDTQYF
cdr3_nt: TGTGCCAGCAGCCCTGGCACAGATACGCAGTATTTT

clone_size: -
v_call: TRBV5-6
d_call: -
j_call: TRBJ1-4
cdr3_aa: CASSLPGTSEEKLFF
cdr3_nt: TGTGCCAGCAGCTTACCGGGGACATCCGAGGAAAAACTGTTTTTT

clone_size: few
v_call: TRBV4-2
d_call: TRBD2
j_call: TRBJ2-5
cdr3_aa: CASSQVTSGQETQYF
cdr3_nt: TGTGCCAGCAGCCAAGTGACTAGCGGTCAAGAGACCCAGTACTTC

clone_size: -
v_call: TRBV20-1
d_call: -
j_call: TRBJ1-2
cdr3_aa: CSARRRGPDTF
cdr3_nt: TGCAGTGCTAGAAGGCGGGGGCCAGACACCTTC

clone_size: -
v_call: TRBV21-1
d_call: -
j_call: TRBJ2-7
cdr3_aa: CASSKENEQYF
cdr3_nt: TGTGCCAGCAGCAAAGAGAACGAGCAGTACTTC

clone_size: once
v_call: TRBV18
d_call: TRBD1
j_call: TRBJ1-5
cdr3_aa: CASSPIGGRGNQPQHF
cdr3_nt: TGTGCCAGCTCACCAATAGGGGGCAGGGGCAATCAGCCCCAGCATTTT

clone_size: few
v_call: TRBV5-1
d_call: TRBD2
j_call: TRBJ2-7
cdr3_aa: CASSRDGGGEQYF
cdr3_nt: TGCGCCAGCAGCCGGGACGGGGGGGGCGAGCAGTACTTC

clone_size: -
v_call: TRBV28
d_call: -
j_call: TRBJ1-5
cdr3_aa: CASSPRGRQPQHF
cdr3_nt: TGTGCCAGCAGCCCCAGGGGTAGGCAGCCCCAGCATTTT

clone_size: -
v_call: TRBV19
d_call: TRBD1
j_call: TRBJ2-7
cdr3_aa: CASGTGSSYEQYF
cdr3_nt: TGTGCCAGCGGGACAGGTTCCTCCTACGAGCAGTACTTC

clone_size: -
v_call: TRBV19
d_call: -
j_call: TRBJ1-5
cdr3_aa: CASSMLGMGNQPQHF
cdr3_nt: TGTGCCAGTAGTATGCTCGGGATGGGCAATCAGCCCCAGCATTTT

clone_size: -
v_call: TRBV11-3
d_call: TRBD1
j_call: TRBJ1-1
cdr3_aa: CASSSQGGGTEAFF
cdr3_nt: TGTGCCAGCAGCTCCCAGGGGGGTGGTACTGAAGCTTTCTTT

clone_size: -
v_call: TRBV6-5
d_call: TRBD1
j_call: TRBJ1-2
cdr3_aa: CASSEGTGTGYTF
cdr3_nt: TGTGCCAGCAGTGAAGGGACAGGGACTGGCTACACCTTC

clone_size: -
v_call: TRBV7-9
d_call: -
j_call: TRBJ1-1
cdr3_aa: CASSQRRVFSLNTEAFF
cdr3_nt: TGTGCCAGCAGCCAACGCCGAGTTTTCAGCTTGAACACTGAAGCTTTCTTT

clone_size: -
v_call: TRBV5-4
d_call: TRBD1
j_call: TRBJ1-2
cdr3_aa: CASSLAGQDYGYTF
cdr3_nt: TGTGCCAGCAGCTTGGCCGGACAGGACTATGGCTACACCTTC

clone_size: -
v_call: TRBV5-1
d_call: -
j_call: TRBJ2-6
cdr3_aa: CASSSGVRPGANVLTF
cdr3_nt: TGCGCCAGCAGCTCCGGGGTGAGGCCTGGGGCCAACGTCCTGACTTTC

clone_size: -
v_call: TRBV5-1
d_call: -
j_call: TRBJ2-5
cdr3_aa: CASSLVGVETQYF
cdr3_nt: TGCGCCAGCAGCTTGGTGGGAGTAGAGACCCAGTACTTC

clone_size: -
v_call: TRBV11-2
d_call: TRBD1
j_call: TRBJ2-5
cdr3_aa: CASRDWRQGGLETQYF
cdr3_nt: TGTGCCAGCAGGGATTGGAGACAGGGGGGGTTGGAGACCCAGTACTTC

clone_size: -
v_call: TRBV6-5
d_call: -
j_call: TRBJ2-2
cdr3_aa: CASSYFSGTLTGELFF
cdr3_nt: TGTGCCAGCAGTTATTTTTCGGGGACCCTCACCGGGGAGCTGTTTTTT

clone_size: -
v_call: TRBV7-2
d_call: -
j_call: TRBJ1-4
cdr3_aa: CASSQGPGEKLFF
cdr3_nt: TGTGCCAGCAGCCAGGGTCCGGGGGAAAAACTGTTTTTT

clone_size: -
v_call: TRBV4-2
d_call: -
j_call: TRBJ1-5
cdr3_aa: CASSQDLLVHQPQHF
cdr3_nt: TGTGCCAGCAGCCAAGATCTTCTGGTGCATCAGCCCCAGCATTTT

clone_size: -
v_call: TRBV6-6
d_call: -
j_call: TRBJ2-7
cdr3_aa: CASNFDMDEQYF
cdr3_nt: TGTGCCAGCAATTTCGACATGGACGAGCAGTACTTC

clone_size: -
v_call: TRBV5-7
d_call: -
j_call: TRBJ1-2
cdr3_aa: CASSLKTVNYGYTF
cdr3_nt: TGTGCCAGCAGCTTGAAGACAGTCAACTATGGCTACACCTTC

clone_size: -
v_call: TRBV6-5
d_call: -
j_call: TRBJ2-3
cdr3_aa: CASSPSYTQYF
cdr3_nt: TGTGCCAGCAGTCCGTCCTATACGCAGTATTTT

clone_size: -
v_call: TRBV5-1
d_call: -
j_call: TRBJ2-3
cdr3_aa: CASSPTRADTQYF
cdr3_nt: TGCGCCAGCAGCCCGACTAGAGCAGATACGCAGTATTTT

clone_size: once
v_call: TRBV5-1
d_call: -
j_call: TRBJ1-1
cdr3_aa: CASSSGTTNTEAFF
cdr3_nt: TGCGCCAGCAGCTCAGGGACAACCAACACTGAAGCTTTCTTT

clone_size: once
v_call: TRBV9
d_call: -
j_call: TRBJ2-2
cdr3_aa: CASSVDNIANTGELFF
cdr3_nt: TGTGCCAGCAGCGTAGATAACATAGCGAACACCGGGGAGCTGTTTTTT

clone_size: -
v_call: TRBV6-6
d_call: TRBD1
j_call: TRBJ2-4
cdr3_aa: CASSTGQGRAKNIQYF
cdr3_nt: TGTGCCAGCAGTACAGGACAGGGAAGGGCCAAAAACATTCAGTACTTC

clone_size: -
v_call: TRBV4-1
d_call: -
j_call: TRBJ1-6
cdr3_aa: CASSRSPNSPLHF
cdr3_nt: TGCGCCAGCAGCCGCAGCCCTAATTCACCCCTCCACTTT

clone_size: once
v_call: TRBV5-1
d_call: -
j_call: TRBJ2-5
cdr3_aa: CASSLYGGLGETQYF
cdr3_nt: TGCGCCAGCAGCTTGTACGGGGGGCTCGGGGAGACCCAGTACTTC

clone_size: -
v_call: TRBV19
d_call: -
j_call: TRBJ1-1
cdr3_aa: CASSNNQGVLTEAFF
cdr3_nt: TGTGCCAGTAGTAACAATCAGGGAGTTCTGACTGAAGCTTTCTTT

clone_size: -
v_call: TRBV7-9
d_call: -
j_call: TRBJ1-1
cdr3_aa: CASSPSIALNTEAFF
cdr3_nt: TGTGCCAGCAGCCCCTCCATAGCCCTGAACACTGAAGCTTTCTTT

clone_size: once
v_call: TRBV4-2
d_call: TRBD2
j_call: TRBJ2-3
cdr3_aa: CASSQVRLAGGLQYF
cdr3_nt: TGTGCCAGCAGCCAAGTAAGACTAGCGGGGGGCCTGCAGTATTTT

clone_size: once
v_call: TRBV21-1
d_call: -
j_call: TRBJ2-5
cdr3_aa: CASSKDGSPYQETQYF
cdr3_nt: TGTGCCAGCAGCAAAGACGGCAGTCCGTACCAAGAGACCCAGTACTTC

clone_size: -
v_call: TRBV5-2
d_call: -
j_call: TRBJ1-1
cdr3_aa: CASSPAASAMNTEAFF
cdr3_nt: TGCGCCAGCAGTCCCGCGGCCAGCGCCATGAACACTGAAGCTTTCTTT

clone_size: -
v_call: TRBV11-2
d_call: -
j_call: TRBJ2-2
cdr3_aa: CASSLYDTGELFF
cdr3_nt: TGTGCCAGCAGCTTATACGACACCGGGGAGCTGTTTTTT

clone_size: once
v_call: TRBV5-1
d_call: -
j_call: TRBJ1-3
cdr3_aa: CASSLVPTVRNTIYF
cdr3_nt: TGCGCCAGCAGCTTGGTTCCGACCGTGAGAAACACCATATATTTT

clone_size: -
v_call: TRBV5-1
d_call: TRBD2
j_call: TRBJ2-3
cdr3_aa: CASRYRLAEADTQYF
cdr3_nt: TGCGCCAGCAGGTATAGGCTAGCGGAAGCAGATACGCAGTATTTT

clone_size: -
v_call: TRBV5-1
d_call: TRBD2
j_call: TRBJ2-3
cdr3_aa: CASGAGVPTDTQYF
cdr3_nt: TGCGCCAGCGGCGCGGGGGTCCCTACAGATACGCAGTATTTT

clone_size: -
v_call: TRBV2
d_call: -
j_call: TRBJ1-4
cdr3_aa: CASSEGVMNEKLFF
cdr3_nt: TGTGCCAGCAGCGAGGGTGTTATGAATGAAAAACTGTTTTTT

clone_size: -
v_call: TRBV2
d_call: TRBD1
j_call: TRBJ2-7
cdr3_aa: CASSGQGPLYEQYF
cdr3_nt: TGTGCCAGCAGTGGACAGGGACCCCTCTACGAGCAGTACTTC

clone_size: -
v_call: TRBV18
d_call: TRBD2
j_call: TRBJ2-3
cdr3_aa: CASPRTSGGFTDTQYF
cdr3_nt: TGTGCCAGCCCCCGGACTAGCGGGGGATTCACAGATACGCAGTATTTT

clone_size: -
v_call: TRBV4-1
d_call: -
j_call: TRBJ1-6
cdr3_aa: CASSLQQGYNSPLHF
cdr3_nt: TGCGCCAGCAGCCTCCAACAGGGTTATAATTCACCCCTCCACTTT

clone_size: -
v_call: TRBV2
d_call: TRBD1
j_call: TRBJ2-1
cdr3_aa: CASRADRGAYNEQFF
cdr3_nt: TGTGCCAGCAGGGCCGACAGGGGCGCCTACAATGAGCAGTTCTTC

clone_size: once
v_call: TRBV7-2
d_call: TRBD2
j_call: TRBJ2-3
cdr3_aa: CASSLSGLAGYTQYF
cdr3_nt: TGTGCCAGCAGCTTATCGGGACTAGCGGGATATACGCAGTATTTT

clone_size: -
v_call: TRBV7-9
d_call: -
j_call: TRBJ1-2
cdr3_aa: CASSATGPYGYTF
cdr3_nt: TGTGCCAGCAGCGCGACGGGCCCTTATGGCTACACCTTC